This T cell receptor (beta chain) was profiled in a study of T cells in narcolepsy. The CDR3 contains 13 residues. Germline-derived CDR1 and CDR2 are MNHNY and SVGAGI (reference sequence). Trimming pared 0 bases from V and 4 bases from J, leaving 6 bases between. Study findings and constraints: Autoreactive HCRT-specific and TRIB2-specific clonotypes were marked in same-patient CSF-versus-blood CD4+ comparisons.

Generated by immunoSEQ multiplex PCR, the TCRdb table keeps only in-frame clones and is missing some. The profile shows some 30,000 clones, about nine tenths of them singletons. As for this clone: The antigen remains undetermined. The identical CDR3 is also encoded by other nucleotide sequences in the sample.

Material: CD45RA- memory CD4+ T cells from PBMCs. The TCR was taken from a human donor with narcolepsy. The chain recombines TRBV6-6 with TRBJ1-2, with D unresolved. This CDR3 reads CASSYSQLYGYTF. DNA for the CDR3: TGTGCCAGCAGTTACTCTCAGCTCTATGGCTACACCTTC.